Below are 24 T cell receptor beta chains sequenced from a single sample in a study of cytomegalovirus exposure and HLA in healthy donors. Vbeta (60) and Jbeta (13) primers were used in the PCR. Only in-frame clones appear in the TCRdb table, and some are missing; sequencing was by immunoSEQ multiplex PCR. The sample shows about 150,000 clones, around 80% of them seen only once. The material sequenced was PBMCs. The receptor set was obtained from a man aged 25 to 40 in good health and CMV-seropositive.

This chain connects TRBV6-1 to TRBJ2-5; 8 bases match TRBD1. This CDR3 has 14 amino acids. The germline V gene encodes CDR1 MNHNS and CDR2 SASEGT. The junction had 6 bases not matched to a gene; V was cut back by 7 bases and J by 2 bases. As DNA, the CDR3 is TGTGCCAGCATTTGGGACAGGCTGCAAGAGACCCAGTACTTC. Its protein product is CASIWDRLQETQYF.

The chain joins TRBV19 to TRBJ2-2, with D maybe TRBD2 (6 bases). CDR3 length: 16 residues. Per germline, CDR1 LNHDA and CDR2 SQIVND (reference sequence). Trimming stripped 3 bases from V and 6 bases from J, with 17 bases between. In nucleotides, the CDR3 is TGTGCCAGTAGTATCCGGCGGGTTACTAGCCCCGGGGAGCTGTTTTTT. This encodes CASSIRRVTSPGELFF.

The V and J genes are TRBV29-1 and TRBJ2-3; D is perhaps TRBD2 (5 bases). Trimming stripped 3 bases from V and 6 bases from J, with 16 bases between. Germline-derived CDR1 and CDR2 are SQVTM and ANQGSEA. The CDR3 is made up of 14 amino acids. CDR3 region: CSVEDLVGSDTQYF. In DNA, the CDR3 is TGCAGCGTTGAGGACTTGGTAGGATCCGATACGCAGTATTTT.

The chain couples TRBV13 to TRBJ1-2; weak D call: TRBD1 (5 bases). CDR1 PRHDT and CDR2 FYEKMQ come from the germline V gene (reference sequence). The CDR3 consists of 14 residues. Trimming cost V 5 bases and J 4 bases, with 14 bases left between them. The DNA of the CDR3 is TGTGCCAGCAGCCCTGGGAGGGGCGTCTATGGCTACACCTTC. Its protein product is CASSPGRGVYGYTF.

The V call is TRBV6-5, the J call TRBJ1-2, with TRBD1 as a possible D gene (5 bases). CDR3 length equals 11 residues. The V and J ends lost 10 bases and 2 bases respectively, with 8 bases between them. Germline-derived CDR1 and CDR2 are MNHEY and SVGAGI. The DNA for the CDR3 is TGTGCCACCAGACAGAACTATGGCTACACCTTC. Its protein product is CATRQNYGYTF.

This chain links TRBV29-1 with TRBJ2-3; D perhaps matches TRBD1 (6 bases). Germline values: CDR1 SQVTM, CDR2 ANQGSEA. The CDR3 has 15 amino acids. Trimming pared 8 bases from V and 2 bases from J, leaving 20 bases between. The CDR3 here is CSSCRDMGVTDTQYF. Here the CDR3 DNA reads TGCAGCTCGTGCAGGGACATGGGGGTCACAGATACGCAGTATTTT.

The rearrangement joins TRBV27 to TRBJ2-7; D possibly corresponds to TRBD1 (6 bases). Germline V CDR1 and CDR2: MNHEY, SMNVEV (reference sequence). The length of the CDR3 is 20 residues. V was clipped by 0 bases and J by 4 bases, with 28 bases between them. DNA of the CDR3: TGTGCCAGCAGTTTATCGATCGGCAGGGGTAGAGAGAGGGGGAGTTACGAGCAGTACTTC. This codes for CASSLSIGRGRERGSYEQYF.

This chain connects TRBV19 to TRBJ2-6; D gene ambiguous. Trimming removed 4 bases from V and 0 bases from J, with 10 bases in between. The length of the CDR3 is 16 residues. Germline V lookup: CDR1 LNHDA, CDR2 SQIVND (reference sequence). CDR3 loop: CASSRSLLSGANVLTF. The CDR3 DNA is TGTGCCAGTAGTAGGTCACTCCTCTCTGGGGCCAACGTCCTGACTTTC.

The rearrangement uses TRBV21-1 and TRBJ1-4. TRBV21-1 represents a pseudogene. There are 13 residues in the CDR3. CDR3 loop: CASRNREGEKLFF. The CDR3 DNA follows: TGTGCCAGCAGGAACAGGGAGGGGGAAAAACTGTTTTTT.

This clone was counted between two and nine times. The chain uses TRBV28 and TRBJ1-2; D possibly corresponds to TRBD1 (6 bases). The germline CDR1 and CDR2 sequences are MDHEN and SYDVKM. Trimming stripped 1 base from V and 7 bases from J, with 22 bases between. The CDR3 runs 17 residues. The CDR3 DNA sequence: TGTGCCAGCAGTTTATTGGCGCCGGGACAAAGTGTTGGTGGCTACACCTTC. Encoded protein: CASSLLAPGQSVGGYTF.

This clone was seen only a few times. V and J are TRBV7-8 and TRBJ1-1, with D tentatively TRBD1 (6 bases). CDR1 and CDR2 (germline): SGHVS, FQNEAQ. V lost 2 bases, J lost 0 bases, and 10 bases lay in between. The CDR3 contains 15 residues. DNA of the CDR3: TGTGCCAGCAGCTTATCAAACAGGGTGAACACTGAAGCTTTCTTT. It codes for CASSLSNRVNTEAFF.

This clone was observed a single time. This chain connects TRBV15 to TRBJ2-2; a weak D match, TRBD1 (5 bases). CDR1 is LNHNV, CDR2 YYDKDF, per germline (reference sequence). CDR3 length: 16 amino acids. The V end lost 0 bases, the J end lost 4 bases, and 12 bases lay between the germline ends. Here the CDR3 DNA reads TGTGCCACCAGCAGAGATGAAGGGGTCCGCACCGGGGAGCTGTTTTTT. This gives the protein CATSRDEGVRTGELFF.

The V call is TRBV27, the J call TRBJ2-3; no reliable D call. With 5 bases removed from V and 0 bases from J, the gap between germline ends came to 15 bases. CDR1 is MNHEY and CDR2 is SMNVEV in the germline V gene (reference sequence). CDR3 length: 16 amino acids. In DNA form, the CDR3 reads TGTGCCAGCAGTCCGAGAGCCCCGTGGAGCACAGATACGCAGTATTTT. This encodes CASSPRAPWSTDTQYF.

This rearrangement joins TRBV10-3 to TRBJ2-7; D may be TRBD1 (6 bases). The CDR3 spans 15 residues. Germline lookup yields CDR1 ENHRY and CDR2 SYGVKD. Trimming cost V 0 bases and J 2 bases, with 11 bases left between them. For the CDR3, the DNA is TGTGCCATCAGTGAGTCACAGGGTGAAGCCTACGAGCAGTACTTC. This translates into CAISESQGEAYEQYF.

The chain has TRBV14 and TRBJ1-3; TRBD1 might be the D (5 bases). Germline V gives CDR1 SGHDN, CDR2 FVKESK. The germline V and J ends were trimmed by 6 bases and 7 bases, with 16 bases remaining between them. The CDR3 is 14 amino acids. DNA for the CDR3: TGTGCCAGCAGGCGCCAGGGTTTTCGGAACACCATATATTTT. Residues: CASRRQGFRNTIYF.

The rearrangement joins TRBV7-9 to TRBJ1-4; no clear D. Deletions cut 2 bases from V and 0 bases from J, with 10 bases between. The length of the CDR3 is 16 residues. Germline CDR1 and CDR2: SEHNR and FQNEAQ (reference sequence). CDR3 sequence (DNA): TGTGCCAGCAGCTTAATCGACGGGGCAACTAATGAAAAACTGTTTTTT. It yields the protein CASSLIDGATNEKLFF.

This sequence joins TRBV29-1 and TRBJ2-7; 8 nucleotides agree with TRBD1. Germline CDR1 reads SQVTM; CDR2 reads ANQGSEA. V lost 6 bases to trimming and J lost 2 bases; unmatched junction nucleotides: 6. This CDR3 region has 13 residues. The chain's CDR3 is CSVDTTGAYEQYF. CDR3 nucleotide sequence: TGCAGCGTCGATACGACAGGGGCCTACGAGCAGTACTTC.

V and J are TRBV23-1 and TRBJ2-4, with TRBD1 matching 10 bases. TRBV23-1 is an ORF, with its function uncertain. The CDR3 sequence is 18 residues long. Unmatched junction bases numbered 15, after V lost 8 bases and J lost 2 bases. CDR3 region: CASAGTGDPVWSKNIQYF. CDR3 DNA: TGCGCCAGCGCCGGGACAGGGGATCCCGTCTGGTCCAAAAACATTCAGTACTTC.

The chain is built from TRBV2 and TRBJ1-3; D gene uncertain. The CDR3 is made up of 15 amino acids. Trimming shortened V by 3 bases and J by 9 bases, and 18 bases separated the two germline ends. Germline V CDR1 and CDR2: SNHLY, FYNNEI. The CDR3 DNA reads as TGTGCCAGCAGTGACCGGACTGCCGGTATAGGCACCATATATTTT. It specifies CASSDRTAGIGTIYF.

The rearrangement links TRBV28 to TRBJ2-2, with D hard to call. CDR1 and CDR2 from the germline V gene are MDHEN and SYDVKM. The CDR3 is made up of 12 amino acids. The V and J ends lost 8 bases and 2 bases respectively, with 6 bases between them. In DNA form, the CDR3 reads TGTGCCAGCCGAGGCAACACCGGGGAGCTGTTTTTT. This encodes CASRGNTGELFF.

The chain carries TRBV7-2 and TRBJ2-1, with TRBD2 as a possible D gene (6 bases). The CDR3 loop spans 14 amino acids. The V gene's germline CDR1 is SGHTA and CDR2 FQGNSA. Trimming cost V 2 bases and J 8 bases, with 13 bases left between them. The CDR3 reads CASSLYAGGHEQFF. The CDR3 coding sequence is TGTGCCAGCAGCTTATACGCTGGAGGGCATGAGCAGTTCTTC.

V is TRBV25-1 and J is TRBJ1-1; D remains unclear. CDR1 is MGHDK and CDR2 is SYGVNS in the germline V gene. Trimming stripped 5 bases from V and 4 bases from J, with 8 bases between. CDR3 length: 12 amino acids. The CDR3 sequence is CASSHRGTEAFF. As DNA, the CDR3 is TGTGCCAGCAGTCACCGGGGCACTGAAGCTTTCTTT.

V gene TRBV5-5 combines with J gene TRBJ2-7; D is ambiguous. CDR3 length equals 16 residues. V gave up 3 bases and J gave up 4 bases, with 20 bases separating them. Germline CDR1 reads SGHKS; CDR2 reads YYEKEE (reference sequence). CDR3 nucleotide sequence: TGTGCCAGCAGCTGGTCTAGAACCAACTTTAGGTACGAGCAGTACTTC. It specifies CASSWSRTNFRYEQYF.

The rearrangement joins TRBV5-4 to TRBJ2-7; tentative D call: TRBD2 (5 bases). Germline V gene sequence: CDR1 SGHNT, CDR2 YYREEE (reference sequence). The CDR3 consists of 13 residues. Trimming cost V 3 bases and J 3 bases, with 10 bases left between them. DNA for the CDR3: TGTGCCAGCAGCTGGGAGCGAAGCTACGAGCAGTACTTC. As protein: CASSWERSYEQYF. The variable domain in full, completed from reference TRBV5-4 and TRBJ2-7, reads ETGVTQSPTHLIKTRGQQVTLRCSSQSGHNTVSWYQQALGQGPQFIFQYYREEENGRGNFPPRFSGLQFPNYSSELNVNALELDDSALYLCASSWERSYEQYFGPGTRLTVT.